What follows are 27 T cell receptor beta chains derived from one specimen sequenced in a study of blood T cell repertoires in COVID-19. Produced via immunoSEQ multiplex PCR; TCRdb's table is partial and in-frame only. The repertoire includes 200,000 or so clones, around three quarters of them detected once, and 4.5% to 7% sits in the top ten. Sequenced sample: peripheral blood. These receptors were taken from a woman aged 70-85 years with acute or convalescent COVID-19.

The genes are TRBV18 and TRBJ1-4, with D perhaps TRBD1 (6 bases). The CDR3 is 16 amino acids. V lost 3 bases and J 4 bases, leaving 15 bases between the germline ends. The V gene's germline CDR1 is KGHSH and CDR2 LQKENI. For the CDR3, the DNA is TGTGCCAGCTCACCCTATAGGAGGACAGATAATGAAAAACTGTTTTTT. Translation gives CASSPYRRTDNEKLFF.

This clone was observed a few times. The V and J genes are TRBV10-3 and TRBJ2-3; 12 bases are a match to TRBD2. This CDR3 has 18 amino acids. The junction had 5 bases not matched to a gene; V was cut back by 0 bases and J by 1 base. The V gene's germline CDR1 is ENHRY and CDR2 SYGVKD. CDR3: CAISESLAGGPGTDTQYF. CDR3 DNA sequence: TGTGCCATCAGTGAGTCGCTAGCGGGAGGGCCGGGCACAGATACGCAGTATTTT.

The chain employs TRBV2 and TRBJ1-2; no clear D. V was pared by 4 bases and J by 4 bases, with 10 bases between. The germline V gene encodes CDR1 SNHLY and CDR2 FYNNEI. This CDR3 region has 13 residues. CDR3 sequence reads: CASSVEGGYGYTF. Written as DNA, the CDR3 is TGTGCCAGCAGTGTAGAGGGAGGCTATGGCTACACCTTC.

The gene calls are TRBV28 and TRBJ2-5; 10 bases are a match to TRBD2. The length of the CDR3 is 15 residues. V trimming: 3 bases; J trimming: 5 bases; junction bases outside the gene matches: 6. Germline V CDR1 and CDR2: MDHEN, SYDVKM. CDR3 loop: CASSLEREGLETQYF. DNA for the CDR3: TGTGCCAGCAGTTTGGAGCGGGAGGGCCTGGAGACCCAGTACTTC.

This clone was seen just once. The chain couples TRBV5-4 to TRBJ2-7; 11 bases are a match to TRBD2. The CDR3 has 15 amino acids. Germline lookup yields CDR1 SGHNT and CDR2 YYREEE (reference sequence). The trim removed 4 bases at V and 7 bases at J, leaving 10 bases unmatched. CDR3 nucleotide sequence: TGTGCCAGCAGCCCAACACTAGCGGGAGCAGGGGAGCAGTACTTC. Its protein is CASSPTLAGAGEQYF.

A note on this clone: At the DNA level, this CDR3 is encoded by other sequences in the same sample as well. This sequence joins TRBV6-5 and TRBJ1-2; 9 bases align to TRBD1. The germline V gene encodes CDR1 MNHEY and CDR2 SVGAGI. Germline trimming cut 6 bases from V and 5 bases from J; bases unmatched to any gene: 4. CDR3 length equals 13 residues. CDR3 bases: TGTGCCAGCAGAAAACAGGGGGCGTATGGCTACACCTTC. This codes for CASRKQGAYGYTF.

The chain carries TRBV5-1 and TRBJ1-2; 9 nucleotides align to TRBD1. V lost 1 base to trimming and J lost 4 bases; unmatched junction nucleotides: 2. Germline assignment: CDR1 SGHRS and CDR2 YFSETQ. The CDR3 runs to 14 residues. The CDR3 spells CASSLSTGGYGYTF. CDR3 nucleotide sequence: TGCGCCAGCAGCTTGTCGACAGGGGGCTATGGCTACACCTTC.

CDR3 protein: CASSQEPRGNTIYF. CDR3 sequence (DNA): TGTGCCAGCAGCCAAGAGCCCAGGGGAAACACCATATATTTT. This sequence joins TRBV4-2 and TRBJ1-3, with unresolved D. The CDR3 sequence is 14 residues long. V shed 0 bases and J shed 4 bases, with 7 bases lying between them. Germline loops: CDR1 LGHNA, CDR2 YNFKEQ.

The V call is TRBV4-1, the J call TRBJ2-5; 10 bases fit TRBD2. The CDR3 contains 17 residues. The germline V gene has CDR1 MGHRA and CDR2 YSYEKL. The trim removed 4 bases at V and 4 bases at J, leaving 12 bases unmatched. The CDR3 region has the DNA TGCGCCAGCAGCCTCCCAACCCTAGCGGGAGAACGAGAGACCCAGTACTTC. This codes for CASSLPTLAGERETQYF.

The chain employs TRBV6-6 and TRBJ2-1; perhaps TRBD2 as D (6 bases). This CDR3 comprises 14 residues. Germline V CDR1 and CDR2: MNHNY, SVGAGI (reference sequence). Deletions cut 2 bases from V and 8 bases from J, with 13 bases between. The CDR3, as DNA: TGTGCCAGCAGTTACCAGACTAGTGGGGATGAGCAGTTCTTC. It yields the protein CASSYQTSGDEQFF.

This clone came up once. At one end, the junction sequence differs from germline, possibly due to a read error. This rearrangement joins TRBV2 to TRBJ2-2; 8 positions agree with TRBD2. This CDR3 spans 15 amino acids. Germline V CDR1 and CDR2: SNHLY, FYNNEI. The CDR3 sequence is CASREGGLGTGELFF. The CDR3 bases are TGTGCCAGCAGAGAAGGGGGACTAGGGACCGGGGAGCTGTTTTTT.

This sequence joins TRBV28 and TRBJ1-3; a weak D match, TRBD1 (6 bases). With 10 bases removed from V and 0 bases from J, the gap between germline ends came to 16 bases. Germline V lookup: CDR1 MDHEN, CDR2 SYDVKM. CDR3 length: 15 residues. CDR3 amino acids: CATLTGRFSGNTIYF. As DNA, the CDR3 is TGTGCCACCTTGACAGGCCGATTCTCTGGAAACACCATATATTTT.

V and J are TRBV3-1 (or the pseudogene TRBV3-2) and TRBJ2-7, with D possibly TRBD2 on 6 matching bases. The V and J ends lost 5 bases and 2 bases respectively, with 13 bases between them. The CDR3 sequence is 14 residues long. CDR1 is LGHDT, CDR2 YNNKEL, per germline (reference sequence). In nucleotides, the CDR3 is TGTGCCAGCAGCGCACGGGAGCGCGCCTACGAGCAGTACTTC. Its protein is CASSARERAYEQYF.

V gene TRBV29-1 combines with J gene TRBJ2-2, with D perhaps matching TRBD2 (6 bases). The CDR3 runs 18 residues. The V gene's germline CDR1 is SQVTM and CDR2 ANQGSEA. V was cut by 7 bases and J by 2 bases, with 26 bases left in between. The CDR3 spells CSAIDTRFGGLNTGELFF. The CDR3 region has the DNA TGCAGCGCCATTGATACCCGCTTTGGGGGACTCAACACCGGGGAGCTGTTTTTT.

With regard to this clone: Other DNA sequences of this sample code for an identical CDR3. Here the CDR3 reads CASSLVSQETQYF. Written as DNA, the CDR3 is TGCGCCAGCAGCTTGGTTAGCCAAGAGACCCAGTACTTC. The chain recombines TRBV5-1 with TRBJ2-5, with unresolved D. This CDR3 is built from 13 residues. Germline V gives CDR1 SGHRS, CDR2 YFSETQ. V was pared by 0 bases and J by 1 base, with 4 bases between. Using reference TRBV5-1 and TRBJ2-5 for the parts outside the CDR3, the full variable domain is KAGVTQTPRYLIKTRGQQVTLSCSPISGHRSVSWYQQTPGQGLQFLFEYFSETQRNKGNFPGRFSGRQFSNSRSEMNVSTLELGDSALYLCASSLVSQETQYFGPGTRLLVL.

The chain employs TRBV9 and TRBJ1-6; weak D call: TRBD1 (5 bases). Germline V CDR1 and CDR2: SGDLS, YYNGEE. CDR3 length equals 14 residues. Between the trimmed V and J ends, which lost 2 bases and 6 bases, there was a span of 9 bases. CDR3 DNA sequence: TGTGCCAGCAGCGTGACAGCAACTAATTCACCCCTCCACTTT. It is translated as CASSVTATNSPLHF.

The CDR3 DNA reads as TGTGCCAGCAGCACCCTGAGCTCCTACAATGAGCAGTTCTTC. It is translated as CASSTLSSYNEQFF. The rearrangement uses TRBV11-1 and TRBJ2-1; D is ambiguous. The CDR3 length is 14 residues. Per germline, CDR1 SGHAT and CDR2 FQDESV (reference sequence). V shed 5 bases and J shed 0 bases, with 8 bases lying between them.

The genes are TRBV29-1 and TRBJ2-7, with 8 bases lining up with TRBD1. This CDR3 spans 12 amino acids. J lost 3 bases, V lost 3 bases, and 1 base had no gene match. Germline CDR1 is SQVTM and CDR2 is ANQGSEA. The CDR3 is CSVDTGGYEQYF. CDR3 in DNA: TGCAGCGTTGACACAGGGGGCTACGAGCAGTACTTC.

This rearrangement joins TRBV5-4 to TRBJ2-3, with D possibly TRBD2 on 6 matching bases. The CDR3 is 15 amino acids. V was shortened by 4 bases and J by 6 bases, with 18 bases between the two germline ends. The germline V gene encodes CDR1 SGHNT and CDR2 YYREEE (reference sequence). The CDR3: CASSPLGGAGDTQYF. The CDR3, as DNA: TGTGCCAGCAGCCCCCTCGGGGGAGCGGGTGATACGCAGTATTTT.

This clone is a singleton in its sample. The chain joins TRBV14 to TRBJ2-3; TRBD2 matches at 13 bases. Trimming took 0 bases from V and 10 from J; bases not matched to a gene: 4. CDR3 length equals 15 residues. Germline CDR1 SGHDN, CDR2 FVKESK. CDR3 DNA sequence: TGTGCCAGCAGCCAAGAGGGGACTAGCGGGATTGCGCAGTATTTT. Its protein is CASSQEGTSGIAQYF.

The chain couples TRBV6-1 to TRBJ1-2; 11 nucleotides align to TRBD1. Germline V lookup: CDR1 MNHNS, CDR2 SASEGT. Trimming removed 3 bases from V and 8 bases from J; junction bases left unmatched: 11. The CDR3 has 16 residues. CDR3 amino acids: CASSEGQGESRDGYTF. The CDR3 DNA reads TGTGCCAGCAGTGAGGGACAGGGGGAGTCCCGCGACGGCTACACCTTC.

The chain has TRBV15 and TRBJ2-7; 7 bases agree with TRBD1. CDR1 and CDR2 from the germline V gene are LNHNV and YYDKDF (reference sequence). V shed 5 bases, J shed 1 base, and the junction held 5 bases outside the gene matches. The CDR3 extends over 14 amino acids. CDR3 amino acids: CATSQTGNSYEQYF. CDR3 coding DNA: TGTGCCACCAGCCAGACAGGGAATTCCTACGAGCAGTACTTC.

The CDR3 loop is CASSPGTGSYGYTF. DNA for the CDR3: TGCGCCAGCAGCCCTGGTACGGGGAGTTATGGCTACACCTTC. V usage is TRBV4-1 and J usage is TRBJ1-2; D remains unclear. Trimming removed 4 bases from V and 5 bases from J, with 14 bases in between. Germline V gene sequence: CDR1 MGHRA, CDR2 YSYEKL. This CDR3 has 14 residues.

The chain is built from TRBV7-3 and TRBJ2-1, with D maybe TRBD1 (6 bases). There are 16 residues in the CDR3. Per germline, CDR1 SGHTA and CDR2 FQGTGA. The V and J ends lost 6 bases and 7 bases respectively, with 22 bases between them. The CDR3 loop reads CASSPTSLGARNEQFF. In DNA, the CDR3 is TGTGCCAGCAGTCCTACCTCCTTGGGGGCAAGGAATGAGCAGTTCTTC. The full variable domain, completed using reference TRBV7-3 and TRBJ2-1, is GAGVSQTPSNKVTEKGKYVELRCDPISGHTALYWYRQSLGQGPEFLIYFQGTGAADDSGLPNDRFFAVRPEGSVSTLKIQRTERGDSAVYLCASSPTSLGARNEQFFGPGTRLTVL.

V usage is TRBV25-1 and J usage is TRBJ1-1; D is unclear. Trimming shortened V by 5 bases and J by 8 bases, and 15 bases separated the two germline ends. Germline V gene lookup returns CDR1 MGHDK and CDR2 SYGVNS. The CDR3 contains 13 residues. The CDR3 nucleotides read TGTGCCAGCAGTCCCTGGGCACGGTCGGAAGCTTTCTTT. It codes for CASSPWARSEAFF.

V usage is TRBV14 and J usage is TRBJ2-1, with unresolved D. The V gene lost 4 bases and the J gene lost 8 bases, with 12 bases spanning the gap. Germline loops: CDR1 SGHDN, CDR2 FVKESK. The CDR3 spans 13 residues. The CDR3 bases are TGTGCCAGCAGCCCCCACGGAGCCGATGAGCAGTTCTTC. Amino acid sequence: CASSPHGADEQFF. Full variable domain (remainder filled in from reference TRBV14 and TRBJ2-1): EAGVTQFPSHSVIEKGQTVTLRCDPISGHDNLYWYRRVMGKEIKFLLHFVKESKQDESGMPNNRFLAERTGGTYSTLKVQPAELEDSGVYFCASSPHGADEQFFGPGTRLTVL.

The rearrangement uses TRBV19 and TRBJ2-5; 8 nucleotides agree with TRBD2. The CDR3 has 13 amino acids. Germline values: CDR1 LNHDA, CDR2 SQIVND (reference sequence). Losses at the gene ends were 6 bases for V and 5 bases for J; bases not matched to a gene: 5. CDR3 DNA: TGTGCCAGTAGCGGGAGGGCCCGGGAGACCCAGTACTTC. As protein: CASSGRARETQYF.